The source of this T cell receptor beta chain is a study of beta chain features in type 1 diabetes. Findings of the study overall: Shorter TCRB CDR3s, moderately but significantly so, were found in Type 1 diabetes patients in all four CD4+ subsets. PCR might show a preference for shorter templates, equally across patients and controls.

Every bit of the isolated RNA underwent reverse transcription, so sequencing read expressed TCRB transcripts. A few million reads were obtained on average from naive, central memory and regulatory T cell samples. Sequencing used immunoSEQ multiplex PCR; TCRdb keeps in-frame clones, though not all of them. This sample has 150,000 to 200,000 clones, with approximately 62% found just once. In germline, CDR1 is SGHAT, CDR2 FQNNGV. Trimming removed 5 bases from V and 1 base from J, with 10 bases in between. The CDR3 is 14 amino acids. Remarks on this clone: Its specificity is unknown.

Sequencing was carried out using naive CD4+ T cells from blood. This rearrangement joins TRBV11-2 to TRBJ2-3; no clear D. The sequence came from a man aged 25-45 years with type 1 diabetes. The CDR3 region has the DNA TGTGCCAGCAGCCTGATTAGGGGCACAGATACGCAGTATTTT. Amino acids: CASSLIRGTDTQYF.